This T cell receptor beta chain is from a study of patients and donors after allogeneic stem cell transplantation. CDR3 size: 15 residues. The junction had 8 bases not matched to a gene; V was cut back by 6 bases and J by 3 bases. TCRdb analysed the RT-PCR reads with MiXCR anew, one entry per CDR3 protein. The sample lists more than 850,000 distinct CDR3 sequences, 18% occurring once. The sample holds many counts of this clonotype. The sample taken for sequencing was blood, either unsorted or a sorted T cell fraction (not recorded which). V is TRBV12-3 or TRBV12-4 and J is TRBJ2-1; 7 nucleotides match TRBD1. The TCR comes from a human donor who was either an allogeneic HSCT recipient or a stem cell or donor lymphocyte infusion donor (not recorded which). It is not recorded whose cells these are; they may come from a transplant donor. CDR3 nucleotide sequence: TGTGCCAGCAGCGAGACAGGGAACCACTACAATGAGCAGTTCTTC. This codes for CASSETGNHYNEQFF.